These 21 T cell receptor beta chains were sequenced from one sample in a study of brain T cells in children with intractable seizures. Generated by immunoSEQ multiplex PCR, the TCRdb table keeps only in-frame clones and is missing some. The sample consists of some 76,000 clones, about 92% of them appearing once. The sequences come from peripheral blood, collected at surgery. Receptors were obtained from a boy under two years old with tuberous sclerosis and intractable seizures.

The V call is TRBV12-3 or TRBV12-4, the J call TRBJ1-6, with no clear D. The CDR3 is 12 amino acids. V lost 7 bases and J lost 7, with 8 bases in between. The DNA of the CDR3 is TGTGCCAGCAAGGGCCGGAATTCACCCCTCCACTTT. Translated, it gives CASKGRNSPLHF.

This chain links TRBV9 with TRBJ2-3; 10 nucleotides match TRBD2. The CDR3 extends over 15 amino acids. J lost 2 bases, V lost 3 bases, and 3 bases had no gene match. Germline V gene data show CDR1 as SGDLS and CDR2 as YYNGEE. The CDR3 protein is CASSGAGGHTDTQYF. The CDR3 nucleotides read TGTGCCAGCAGCGGAGCGGGGGGGCACACAGATACGCAGTATTTT. The whole variable domain, remainder taken from reference TRBV9 and TRBJ2-3, is DSGVTQTPKHLITATGQRVTLRCSPRSGDLSVYWYQQSLDQGLQFLIQYYNGEERAKGNILERFSAQQFPDLHSELNLSSLELGDSALYFCASSGAGGHTDTQYFGPGTRLTVL.

This clone appeared a single time. CDR3 loop: CASSYRKSGAYEQYF. The CDR3 bases are TGTGCCAGCAGTTACCGGAAGTCAGGGGCTTACGAGCAGTACTTC. The chain joins TRBV6-5 to TRBJ2-7, with TRBD1 as a possible D gene (6 bases). V was trimmed by 2 bases and J by 4 bases, leaving 15 bases between them. The length of the CDR3 is 15 residues. The germline V gene has CDR1 MNHEY and CDR2 SVGAGI.

The CDR3 DNA follows: TGTGCCTGGAGGTACAGGGCGGGGTACGAGCAGTACTTC. It translates to CAWRYRAGYEQYF. J is TRBJ2-7 and V is TRBV30, with D possibly being TRBD1 or TRBD2 (6 bases each). Trimming cost V 3 bases and J 4 bases, with 13 bases left between them. The CDR3 runs to 13 residues. Germline V CDR1 and CDR2: GTSNPN, SVGIG (reference sequence).

The chain links TRBV12-2 to TRBJ1-2. TRBV12-2 is reported as a pseudogene. The CDR3 is made up of 15 amino acids. The CDR3 region has the DNA TGTGCAAGTCGGTTGTTGCAGCTAGCTAACTATGGCTACACCTTC. Protein product: CASRLLQLANYGYTF.

In this sample, this clone turned up a few times. The rearrangement joins TRBV12-5 to TRBJ1-1, with TRBD1 matching 7 bases. With V trimmed by 6 bases and J by 4 bases, 8 bases remained unmatched. Germline assignment: CDR1 LGHNT and CDR2 FRNRAP. The CDR3 spans 14 residues. DNA of the CDR3: TGTGCTAGTGGACCCGACAGGGTGGCCACTGAAGCTTTCTTT. This translates into CASGPDRVATEAFF.

The chain carries TRBV18 and TRBJ1-5; D remains unclear. The CDR3 has 13 amino acids. Germline V gene lookup returns CDR1 KGHSH and CDR2 LQKENI. The V gene lost 3 bases and the J gene lost 5 bases, with 8 bases spanning the gap. CDR3 residues: CASSPAEDQPQHF. The CDR3 DNA sequence: TGTGCCAGCTCACCGGCCGAGGATCAGCCCCAGCATTTT.

CDR3 sequence (DNA): TGCAGCGTCACAGGAGGACGATATTCTGGAAACACCATATATTTT. This codes for CSVTGGRYSGNTIYF. The chain has TRBV29-1 and TRBJ1-3, with TRBD1 as a possible D gene (5 bases). The V end lost 6 bases, the J end lost 1 base, and 16 bases lay between the germline ends. CDR3 length: 15 residues. CDR1 SQVTM and CDR2 ANQGSEA come from the germline V gene.

The chain couples TRBV5-5 to TRBJ2-7; possibly TRBD1 for D (6 bases). V lost 0 bases to trimming and J lost 2 bases, with 6 bases between them. Germline V gene data show CDR1 as SGHKS and CDR2 as YYEKEE (reference sequence). This CDR3 is built from 13 residues. CDR3 sequence: CASSLDRAYEQYF. The CDR3 DNA follows: TGTGCCAGCAGCTTGGACAGGGCCTACGAGCAGTACTTC.

V is TRBV5-5 and J is TRBJ1-2, with 10 nucleotides matching TRBD1. The trim removed 4 bases at V and 8 bases at J, leaving 11 bases unmatched. The CDR3 is made up of 15 amino acids. Per the germline V gene, CDR1 is SGHKS and CDR2 is YYEKEE (reference sequence). In DNA form, the CDR3 reads TGTGCCAGCAGCCTTCCGGGACAGGGGTTCGGGGGCTACACCTTC. Protein: CASSLPGQGFGGYTF.

The chain carries TRBV19 and TRBJ1-5; D remains unclear. The CDR3 runs to 14 residues. Trimming took off 3 bases at V and 2 bases at J, with 8 bases between the two ends. In germline, CDR1 is LNHDA, CDR2 SQIVND (reference sequence). The CDR3 sequence is CASSIGYGNQPQHF. CDR3 nucleotides: TGTGCCAGTAGTATCGGGTATGGCAATCAGCCCCAGCATTTT.

V usage is TRBV19 and J usage is TRBJ2-2; TRBD2 matches 11 bases. Germline V gene lookup returns CDR1 LNHDA and CDR2 SQIVND (reference sequence). The CDR3 is made up of 21 amino acids. V shed 3 bases and J 1 base; nucleotides not matched to a gene: 16. The DNA of the CDR3 is TGTGCCAGTAGTATGTTAACTAGCGGGAGCTTTTCGGTGGGGAACACCGGGGAGCTGTTTTTT. Residues: CASSMLTSGSFSVGNTGELFF.

This chain joins TRBV4-2 and TRBJ2-3; D gene ambiguous. The germline V gene encodes CDR1 LGHNA and CDR2 YNFKEQ. The V and J ends lost 0 bases and 0 bases respectively, with 19 bases between them. The CDR3 consists of 19 residues. The CDR3 DNA follows: TGTGCCAGCAGCCAAGACAAGGACCTACTGAGACCTAGCACAGATACGCAGTATTTT. Protein product: CASSQDKDLLRPSTDTQYF.

The chain couples TRBV5-6 to TRBJ2-2; 11 bases are a match to TRBD2. CDR1 and CDR2 (germline): SGHDT, YYEEEE. V dropped 1 base and J dropped 8; count of bases not matched to a gene: 7. The CDR3 is 16 residues long. The CDR3 DNA sequence: TGTGCCAGCAGCTTGTTACTAGCGGGAGAGTATGGGGAGCTGTTTTTT. Encoded protein: CASSLLLAGEYGELFF.

This chain connects TRBV5-6 to TRBJ1-4; 10 nucleotides align to TRBD1. The CDR3 extends over 15 amino acids. J gave up 5 bases and V 4 bases, and 5 bases lay outside the gene matches. The V gene's germline CDR1 is SGHDT and CDR2 YYEEEE. The DNA of the CDR3 is TGTGCCAGCAGCGAGGGGACAGGGGAAAATGAAAAACTGTTTTTT. Amino acids: CASSEGTGENEKLFF. Full variable domain (rest looked up from reference TRBV5-6 and TRBJ1-4): DAGVTQSPTHLIKTRGQQVTLRCSPKSGHDTVSWYQQALGQGPQFIFQYYEEEERQRGNFPDRFSGHQFPNYSSELNVNALLLGDSALYLCASSEGTGENEKLFFGSGTQLSVL.

The chain couples TRBV10-3 to TRBJ1-4; maybe TRBD1 (5 bases). Trimming stripped 0 bases from V and 7 bases from J, with 9 bases between. CDR1 is ENHRY and CDR2 is SYGVKD in the germline V gene. The CDR3 spans 14 residues. The CDR3 DNA reads TGTGCCATCAGTGAGTCGCGGCAGGGTGAAAAACTGTTTTTT. Translation: CAISESRQGEKLFF.

The CDR3 DNA sequence: TGTGCCAGCAGTAGAGCGGGAAATTCCGAGCAGTACTTC. It translates to CASSRAGNSEQYF. This chain connects TRBV6-5 to TRBJ2-7, with 7 bases fitting TRBD2. The CDR3 is 13 residues long. V gave up 5 bases and J gave up 6 bases; unmatched junction bases: 7. Looked up from germline, CDR1 is MNHEY and CDR2 is SVGAGI.

The chain employs TRBV5-8 and TRBJ1-6, with D perhaps TRBD1 (5 bases). Germline V gene sequence: CDR1 SGHTS, CDR2 YDEGEE. The V gene lost 2 bases and the J gene lost 7 bases, with 16 bases spanning the gap. The CDR3 loop spans 16 amino acids. CDR3 amino acids: CASSFIEDIQNSPLHF. The CDR3 DNA reads TGTGCCAGCAGCTTTATTGAGGACATCCAAAATTCACCCCTCCACTTT. Using reference TRBV5-8 and TRBJ1-6 for the parts outside the CDR3, the full variable domain is EAGVTQSPTHLIKTRGQQATLRCSPISGHTSVYWYQQALGLGLQFLLWYDEGEERNRGNFPPRFSGRQFPNYSSELNVNALELEDSALYLCASSFIEDIQNSPLHFGNGTRLTVT.

The rearrangement joins TRBV30 to TRBJ2-7; a possible D gene is TRBD2 (5 bases). The CDR3 has 14 residues. V dropped 3 bases and J dropped 3 bases, with 15 bases sitting between them. Germline lookup yields CDR1 GTSNPN and CDR2 SVGIG (reference sequence). The CDR3 spells CAWRGNSVYYEQYF. The DNA of the CDR3 is TGTGCCTGGAGAGGGAATAGCGTCTACTACGAGCAGTACTTC.

V is TRBV3-1 (or the pseudogene TRBV3-2) and J is TRBJ2-1; maybe TRBD2 (6 bases). Trimming stripped 4 bases from V and 9 bases from J, with 13 bases between. The CDR3 is made up of 13 amino acids. Germline V gene data show CDR1 as LGHDT and CDR2 as YNNKEL (reference sequence). The CDR3: CASSRGTSIEQFF. The DNA of the CDR3 is TGTGCCAGCAGCCGAGGGACTTCTATTGAGCAGTTCTTC.

The V and J genes are TRBV5-1 and TRBJ2-1, with D possibly matching TRBD2 (6 bases). This CDR3 has 15 residues. Germline CDR1 and CDR2: SGHRS and YFSETQ. Trimming took 1 base from V and 3 from J, leaving 11 bases between them. The CDR3: CASSLYRERYNEQFF. CDR3 sequence (DNA): TGCGCCAGCAGCTTGTATCGGGAGCGCTACAATGAGCAGTTCTTC.